This record covers a single T cell receptor (beta chain). Its antigen is undetermined. The germline V gene encodes CDR1 MNHEY and CDR2 SVGAGI. The V end was cut by 6 bases, the J end by 0 bases, with 3 bases between. The CDR3 has 12 residues. The sample comes from a study of T cell responses to AZD1222 COVID-19 vaccine. Overall study results and limits: Females made up more of the donors, who were largely white British, and clonal diversity may have come out too low. Without day 14 samples, only post-peak T cell repertoires were studied.

Profiled with immunoSEQ multiplex PCR; TCRdb holds only in-frame clones, not every one. The table has roughly 100,000 clones, approximately 90% seen once. The analysis combined second doses at about 4 or about 12 weeks. The source is an adult who received the AZD1222 COVID-19 vaccine. The chain employs TRBV6-5 and TRBJ1-3; D gene ambiguous. The sequencing used peripheral blood, collected 28 days after the second AZD1222 dose. The CDR3 nucleotides read TGTGCCAGCAGACCCTCTGGAAACACCATATATTTT. Amino acid sequence: CASRPSGNTIYF.